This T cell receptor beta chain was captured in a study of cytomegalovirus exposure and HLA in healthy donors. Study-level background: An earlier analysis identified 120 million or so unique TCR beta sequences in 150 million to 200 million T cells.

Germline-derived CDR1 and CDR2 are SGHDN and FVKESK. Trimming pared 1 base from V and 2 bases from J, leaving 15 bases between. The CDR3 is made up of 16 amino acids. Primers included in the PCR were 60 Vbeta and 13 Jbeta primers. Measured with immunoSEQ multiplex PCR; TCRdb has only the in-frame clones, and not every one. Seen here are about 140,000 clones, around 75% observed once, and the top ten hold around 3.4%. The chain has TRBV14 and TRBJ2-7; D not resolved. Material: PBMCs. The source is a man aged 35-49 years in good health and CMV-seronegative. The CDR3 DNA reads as TGTGCCAGCAGCCAAGGTTTGACAACCGGTACCTACGAGCAGTACTTC. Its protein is CASSQGLTTGTYEQYF.